This T cell receptor beta chain was sequenced for a study of graft-versus-host responses after intestinal transplantation. As for the study in general: Tacrolimus and steroids were given for around 3 years to all recipients after anti-thymocyte globulin induction.

Here immunoSEQ multiplex PCR was the method, and the copy in TCRdb shows in-frame clones only, minus some. The sample has tens of thousands of clones; about nine tenths are singletons. A single count supports this clone. Its antigen remains unknown. Trimming took 6 bases from V and 4 from J; bases not matched to a gene: 5. The CDR3 totals 13 residues. Germline-derived CDR1 and CDR2 are MNHNS and SASEGT. The receptor's source is a human donor who received an intestinal transplant. The source was unstimulated CD4+ T cells sorted from spleen or lymph node cells, collected before intestinal transplant. The rearrangement joins TRBV6-1 to TRBJ1-1; 7 positions agree with TRBD1. The chain's CDR3 is CASRETGITEAFF. Here the CDR3 DNA reads TGTGCCAGCAGAGAGACAGGGATCACTGAAGCTTTCTTT.